Each of the 12 T cell receptor beta chains below was sequenced from the same sample in a study of shared clonotypes between healthy human individuals. Positively selected for CCR7, the CD45RO-negative cells used as naive CD8 cells excluded terminally differentiated effector memory CD45RA+ cells. Profiled with immunoSEQ multiplex PCR; TCRdb holds only in-frame clones, not every one. The data show about 2 million clones, about 95% seen once. Material for sequencing was naive CD8+ T cells sorted from blood. These receptors originate from a man between 18 and 35 years old in good health.

This chain connects TRBV5-6 to TRBJ2-1, with 10 nucleotides matching TRBD2. V lost 2 bases, J lost 3 bases, and 5 bases stayed unmatched. CDR1 and CDR2 from the germline V gene are SGHDT and YYEEEE. The CDR3 spans 16 residues. The CDR3 here is CASSFNLAGVYNEQFF. In DNA form, the CDR3 reads TGTGCCAGCAGCTTCAACCTAGCGGGGGTCTACAATGAGCAGTTCTTC. Combining the CDR3 with reference TRBV5-6 and TRBJ2-1 gives the whole variable domain DAGVTQSPTHLIKTRGQQVTLRCSPKSGHDTVSWYQQALGQGPQFIFQYYEEEERQRGNFPDRFSGHQFPNYSSELNVNALLLGDSALYLCASSFNLAGVYNEQFFGPGTRLTVL.

This clone was detected once. The V call is TRBV7-9, the J call TRBJ2-4; 9 bases map to TRBD2. The CDR3 extends over 17 amino acids. Germline CDR1 SEHNR, CDR2 FQNEAQ (reference sequence). Unmatched junction bases numbered 15, after V lost 3 bases and J lost 9 bases. CDR3 sequence (DNA): TGTGCCAGCAGCTTTAGCCTTCTCGCGGGAGGGCCGGGCATTCAGTACTTC. This sequence encodes CASSFSLLAGGPGIQYF.

The rearrangement joins TRBV9 to TRBJ2-1, with 9 bases identical to TRBD2. Looked up from germline, CDR1 is SGDLS and CDR2 is YYNGEE. The length of the CDR3 is 16 residues. Trimming took 3 bases from V and 1 from J; bases not matched to a gene: 5. The CDR3 spells CASSGVAGGSYNEQFF. The DNA of the CDR3 is TGTGCCAGCAGCGGGGTCGCGGGAGGGTCCTACAATGAGCAGTTCTTC.

As regards this clone: Since a much larger clone is just one base distant, this may be a read error. This sample also contains other DNA sequences that code for the same CDR3. The chain recombines TRBV6-1 with TRBJ2-7; D is ambiguous. CDR3 size: 11 residues. CDR1 and CDR2 (germline): MNHNS, SASEGT. The V and J ends lost 3 bases and 3 bases respectively, with 3 bases between them. CDR3 amino acids: CASSDFYEQYF. The CDR3 bases are TGTGCCAGCAGTGACTTCTACGAGCAGTACTTC.

The CDR3 DNA is TGTGCCAGCAGCTTCGGACTAGCGGTCAACGAGCAGTACTTC. It encodes CASSFGLAVNEQYF. This chain links TRBV27 with TRBJ2-7, with 10 bases identical to TRBD2. This CDR3 comprises 14 residues. J lost 5 bases, V lost 6 bases, and 7 bases had no gene match. The germline CDR1 and CDR2 sequences are MNHEY and SMNVEV (reference sequence).

The chain is built from TRBV6-5 and TRBJ2-7; D gene uncertain. Germline V gene lookup returns CDR1 MNHEY and CDR2 SVGAGI. This CDR3 contains 13 residues. Trimming stripped 0 bases from V and 6 bases from J, with 9 bases between. DNA of the CDR3: TGTGCCAGCAGTTACTCGCAATCGAGCGAGCAGTACTTC. Protein product: CASSYSQSSEQYF.

The chain couples TRBV29-1 to TRBJ1-1; TRBD1 matches at 8 bases. The CDR3 totals 14 residues. Germline V lookup: CDR1 SQVTM, CDR2 ANQGSEA. The V segment lost 1 base and the J segment 0 bases; nucleotides outside the gene matches: 1. CDR3 sequence reads: CSVEGQGLNTEAFF. CDR3 coding DNA: TGCAGCGTTGAAGGACAGGGGTTGAACACTGAAGCTTTCTTT. Supplemented by reference TRBV29-1 and TRBJ1-1, the full variable domain reads SAVISQKPSRDICQRGTSLTIQCQVDSQVTMMFWYRQQPGQSLTLIATANQGSEATYESGFVIDKFPISRPNLTFSTLTVSNMSPEDSSIYLCSVEGQGLNTEAFFGQGTRLTVV.

This chain links TRBV13 with TRBJ2-3, with TRBD2 matching over 13 bases. The CDR3 loop spans 16 amino acids. Germline V gene data show CDR1 as PRHDT and CDR2 as FYEKMQ (reference sequence). J was trimmed by 4 bases and V by 1 base; bases with no gene match: 2. The CDR3 here is CASSLEGTSGADTQYF. The CDR3 DNA sequence: TGTGCCAGCAGCTTAGAGGGGACTAGCGGGGCAGATACGCAGTATTTT.

This chain uses TRBV5-1 with TRBJ1-1, with D hard to call. V gave up 0 bases and J gave up 0 bases, with 12 bases separating them. Per germline, CDR1 SGHRS and CDR2 YFSETQ. The CDR3 consists of 16 residues. The CDR3, as DNA: TGCGCCAGCAGCTTGGACTATAAGCACCTGAACACTGAAGCTTTCTTT. It encodes CASSLDYKHLNTEAFF. The full variable domain, its missing parts supplied by reference TRBV5-1 and TRBJ1-1, is KAGVTQTPRYLIKTRGQQVTLSCSPISGHRSVSWYQQTPGQGLQFLFEYFSETQRNKGNFPGRFSGRQFSNSRSEMNVSTLELGDSALYLCASSLDYKHLNTEAFFGQGTRLTVV.

The rearrangement links TRBV19 to TRBJ1-3, with D uncertain. The germline V gene encodes CDR1 LNHDA and CDR2 SQIVND (reference sequence). V was cut by 6 bases and J by 2 bases, with 11 bases left in between. This CDR3 contains 14 residues. For the CDR3, the DNA is TGTGCCAGTAGCATTGGGGTGGCTGGAAACACCATATATTTT. This translates into CASSIGVAGNTIYF.

The chain has TRBV19 and TRBJ1-1; D possibly corresponds to TRBD1 (6 bases). CDR3 size: 17 residues. Germline V lookup: CDR1 LNHDA, CDR2 SQIVND (reference sequence). V lost 5 bases and J 0 bases, leaving 19 bases between the germline ends. The CDR3 sequence is CASSPDRPGTLNTEAFF. CDR3 nucleotides: TGTGCCAGTAGTCCAGACCGTCCCGGGACACTGAACACTGAAGCTTTCTTT.

V usage is TRBV7-9 and J usage is TRBJ2-1, with 9 positions matching TRBD2. Per germline, CDR1 SEHNR and CDR2 FQNEAQ (reference sequence). V shed 2 bases, J shed 5 bases, and the junction held 4 bases outside the gene matches. This CDR3 is built from 15 residues. The CDR3 DNA sequence: TGTGCCAGCAGCTTATTTAGCGGGAGAGACAATGAGCAGTTCTTC. Translated, it gives CASSLFSGRDNEQFF.